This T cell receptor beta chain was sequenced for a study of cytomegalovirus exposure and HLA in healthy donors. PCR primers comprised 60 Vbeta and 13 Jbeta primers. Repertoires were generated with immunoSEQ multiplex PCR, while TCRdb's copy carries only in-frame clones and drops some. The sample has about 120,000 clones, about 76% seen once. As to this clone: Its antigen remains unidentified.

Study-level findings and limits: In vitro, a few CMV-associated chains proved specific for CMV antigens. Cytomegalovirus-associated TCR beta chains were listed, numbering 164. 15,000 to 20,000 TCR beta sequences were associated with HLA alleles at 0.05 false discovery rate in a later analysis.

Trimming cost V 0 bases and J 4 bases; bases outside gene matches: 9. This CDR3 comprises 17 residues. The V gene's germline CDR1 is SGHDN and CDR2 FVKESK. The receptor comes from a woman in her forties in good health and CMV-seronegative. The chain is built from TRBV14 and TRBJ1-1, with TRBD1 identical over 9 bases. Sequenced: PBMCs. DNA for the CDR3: TGTGCCAGCAGCCAAGATGTTAGGACAGGGGTGGGCACTGAAGCTTTCTTT. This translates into CASSQDVRTGVGTEAFF.